This T cell receptor (beta chain) emerged from a study of cytomegalovirus exposure and HLA in healthy donors. The V segment lost 6 bases and the J segment 4 bases; nucleotides outside the gene matches: 17. The CDR3 totals 19 residues. Germline V gene lookup returns CDR1 LNHDA and CDR2 SQIVND (reference sequence). Primers included in the PCR were 60 Vbeta and 13 Jbeta primers. Produced via immunoSEQ multiplex PCR; TCRdb's table is partial and in-frame only. Of around 120,000 clones in the sample, 15% were seen once. This clonotype was obtained from a woman younger than 35 in good health and CMV-seronegative. Sequenced sample: PBMCs. The V gene is TRBV19, the J gene TRBJ2-1; 11 bases line up with TRBD2. The CDR3 protein is CASSLPGTSGLSGYNEQFF. As DNA, the CDR3 is TGTGCCAGTAGCCTACCCGGGACTAGCGGTCTTTCAGGGTACAATGAGCAGTTCTTC.